Below are 5 T cell receptor beta chains sequenced from a single sample in a study of blood T cell repertoires in COVID-19. Assay: immunoSEQ multiplex PCR; the TCRdb copy retains only in-frame clones and omits some. The sample carries fewer than 350,000 clones, about nine tenths recorded once. The sequenced sample consisted of PBMCs or T cells enriched from blood (not recorded which). The receptors originated from a man aged 55 to 70 who had recovered from COVID-19.

The chain links TRBV9 to TRBJ2-2; the match to TRBD2 covers 10 bases. From germline, CDR1 is SGDLS and CDR2 YYNGEE. This CDR3 comprises 17 residues. V shed 4 bases and J 0 bases; nucleotides not matched to a gene: 6. Written as DNA, the CDR3 is TGTGCCAGCAGCTTCCAACTAGCGGGACCGAACACCGGGGAGCTGTTTTTT. It encodes CASSFQLAGPNTGELFF.

This clone has just a few counts. The gene calls are TRBV4-1 and TRBJ2-5; 16 nucleotides align to TRBD2. Germline V lookup: CDR1 MGHRA, CDR2 YSYEKL. V lost 0 bases to trimming and J lost 4 bases; unmatched junction nucleotides: 5. The CDR3 sequence is 18 residues long. The CDR3: CASSQDGGLAGGRETQYF. In nucleotides, the CDR3 is TGCGCCAGCAGCCAAGATGGGGGACTAGCGGGAGGGCGAGAGACCCAGTACTTC.

The V call is TRBV25-1, the J call TRBJ1-1, with TRBD1 matching over 7 bases. J gave up 2 bases and V 5 bases, and 8 bases lay outside the gene matches. Germline CDR1 MGHDK, CDR2 SYGVNS. The CDR3 loop spans 15 amino acids. Here the CDR3 reads CASSNLGQTNTEAFF. As DNA, the CDR3 is TGTGCCAGCAGTAACCTGGGACAGACAAACACTGAAGCTTTCTTT.

This sequence joins TRBV7-3 and TRBJ2-1; TRBD2 matches 9 bases. The CDR3 is made up of 15 amino acids. In germline, CDR1 is SGHTA, CDR2 FQGTGA. The junction had 9 bases not matched to a gene; V was cut back by 8 bases and J by 4 bases. The CDR3 nucleotides are TGTGCCAGCCCAGGGGCGGGAGGGCGGTACAATGAGCAGTTCTTC. Protein product: CASPGAGGRYNEQFF.

This clone was observed once. The chain combines TRBV27 with TRBJ1-5, with TRBD1 matching over 9 bases. The CDR3 is made up of 14 amino acids. Trimming cost V 6 bases and J 6 bases; bases outside gene matches: 6. The germline CDR1 and CDR2 sequences are MNHEY and SMNVEV (reference sequence). DNA for the CDR3: TGTGCCAGCAGGATTACAGGGGGCGGTCAGCCCCAGCATTTT. This encodes CASRITGGGQPQHF.